In this sample, the clone carrying this T cell receptor beta chain turned up a few times. These data belong to a study of T cell responses to AZD1222 COVID-19 vaccine. The V gene lost 5 bases and the J gene lost 0 bases, with 7 bases spanning the gap. CDR1 SGHTA and CDR2 FQGNSA come from the germline V gene. The CDR3 runs 13 residues. The assay was immunoSEQ multiplex PCR, and TCRdb's table has in-frame clones only and misses some. There are approximately 21,000 clones in the sample; 80% to 85% occur only once, and roughly 16% lies in the top ten. The chain links TRBV7-2 to TRBJ2-5; D unresolved. This TCR came from an adult who received the AZD1222 COVID-19 vaccine. Sequencing used peripheral blood, obtained 28 days after the second AZD1222 dose. The CDR3 protein is CASSPWDQETQYF. CDR3 bases: TGTGCCAGCAGCCCCTGGGACCAAGAGACCCAGTACTTC.